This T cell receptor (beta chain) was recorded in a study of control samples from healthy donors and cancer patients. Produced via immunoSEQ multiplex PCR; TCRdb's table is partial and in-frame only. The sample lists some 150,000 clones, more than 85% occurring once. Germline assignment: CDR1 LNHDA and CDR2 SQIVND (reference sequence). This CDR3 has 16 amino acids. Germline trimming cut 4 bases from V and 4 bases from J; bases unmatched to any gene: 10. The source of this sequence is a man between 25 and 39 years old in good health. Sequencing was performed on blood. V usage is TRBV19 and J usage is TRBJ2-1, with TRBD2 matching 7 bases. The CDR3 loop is CASSTLWLAEYNEQFF. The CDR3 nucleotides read TGTGCCAGTAGTACTTTGTGGCTAGCGGAATACAATGAGCAGTTCTTC.